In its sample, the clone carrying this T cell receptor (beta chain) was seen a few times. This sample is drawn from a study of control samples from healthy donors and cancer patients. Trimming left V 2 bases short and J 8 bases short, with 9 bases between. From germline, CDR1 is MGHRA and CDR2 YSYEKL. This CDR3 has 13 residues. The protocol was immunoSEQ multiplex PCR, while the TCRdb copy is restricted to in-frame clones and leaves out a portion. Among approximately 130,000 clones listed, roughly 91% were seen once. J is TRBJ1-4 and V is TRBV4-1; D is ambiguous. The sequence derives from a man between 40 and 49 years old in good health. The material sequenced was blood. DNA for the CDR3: TGCGCCAGCAGCCAAACACGAGGAGAAAAACTGTTTTTT. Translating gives CASSQTRGEKLFF.